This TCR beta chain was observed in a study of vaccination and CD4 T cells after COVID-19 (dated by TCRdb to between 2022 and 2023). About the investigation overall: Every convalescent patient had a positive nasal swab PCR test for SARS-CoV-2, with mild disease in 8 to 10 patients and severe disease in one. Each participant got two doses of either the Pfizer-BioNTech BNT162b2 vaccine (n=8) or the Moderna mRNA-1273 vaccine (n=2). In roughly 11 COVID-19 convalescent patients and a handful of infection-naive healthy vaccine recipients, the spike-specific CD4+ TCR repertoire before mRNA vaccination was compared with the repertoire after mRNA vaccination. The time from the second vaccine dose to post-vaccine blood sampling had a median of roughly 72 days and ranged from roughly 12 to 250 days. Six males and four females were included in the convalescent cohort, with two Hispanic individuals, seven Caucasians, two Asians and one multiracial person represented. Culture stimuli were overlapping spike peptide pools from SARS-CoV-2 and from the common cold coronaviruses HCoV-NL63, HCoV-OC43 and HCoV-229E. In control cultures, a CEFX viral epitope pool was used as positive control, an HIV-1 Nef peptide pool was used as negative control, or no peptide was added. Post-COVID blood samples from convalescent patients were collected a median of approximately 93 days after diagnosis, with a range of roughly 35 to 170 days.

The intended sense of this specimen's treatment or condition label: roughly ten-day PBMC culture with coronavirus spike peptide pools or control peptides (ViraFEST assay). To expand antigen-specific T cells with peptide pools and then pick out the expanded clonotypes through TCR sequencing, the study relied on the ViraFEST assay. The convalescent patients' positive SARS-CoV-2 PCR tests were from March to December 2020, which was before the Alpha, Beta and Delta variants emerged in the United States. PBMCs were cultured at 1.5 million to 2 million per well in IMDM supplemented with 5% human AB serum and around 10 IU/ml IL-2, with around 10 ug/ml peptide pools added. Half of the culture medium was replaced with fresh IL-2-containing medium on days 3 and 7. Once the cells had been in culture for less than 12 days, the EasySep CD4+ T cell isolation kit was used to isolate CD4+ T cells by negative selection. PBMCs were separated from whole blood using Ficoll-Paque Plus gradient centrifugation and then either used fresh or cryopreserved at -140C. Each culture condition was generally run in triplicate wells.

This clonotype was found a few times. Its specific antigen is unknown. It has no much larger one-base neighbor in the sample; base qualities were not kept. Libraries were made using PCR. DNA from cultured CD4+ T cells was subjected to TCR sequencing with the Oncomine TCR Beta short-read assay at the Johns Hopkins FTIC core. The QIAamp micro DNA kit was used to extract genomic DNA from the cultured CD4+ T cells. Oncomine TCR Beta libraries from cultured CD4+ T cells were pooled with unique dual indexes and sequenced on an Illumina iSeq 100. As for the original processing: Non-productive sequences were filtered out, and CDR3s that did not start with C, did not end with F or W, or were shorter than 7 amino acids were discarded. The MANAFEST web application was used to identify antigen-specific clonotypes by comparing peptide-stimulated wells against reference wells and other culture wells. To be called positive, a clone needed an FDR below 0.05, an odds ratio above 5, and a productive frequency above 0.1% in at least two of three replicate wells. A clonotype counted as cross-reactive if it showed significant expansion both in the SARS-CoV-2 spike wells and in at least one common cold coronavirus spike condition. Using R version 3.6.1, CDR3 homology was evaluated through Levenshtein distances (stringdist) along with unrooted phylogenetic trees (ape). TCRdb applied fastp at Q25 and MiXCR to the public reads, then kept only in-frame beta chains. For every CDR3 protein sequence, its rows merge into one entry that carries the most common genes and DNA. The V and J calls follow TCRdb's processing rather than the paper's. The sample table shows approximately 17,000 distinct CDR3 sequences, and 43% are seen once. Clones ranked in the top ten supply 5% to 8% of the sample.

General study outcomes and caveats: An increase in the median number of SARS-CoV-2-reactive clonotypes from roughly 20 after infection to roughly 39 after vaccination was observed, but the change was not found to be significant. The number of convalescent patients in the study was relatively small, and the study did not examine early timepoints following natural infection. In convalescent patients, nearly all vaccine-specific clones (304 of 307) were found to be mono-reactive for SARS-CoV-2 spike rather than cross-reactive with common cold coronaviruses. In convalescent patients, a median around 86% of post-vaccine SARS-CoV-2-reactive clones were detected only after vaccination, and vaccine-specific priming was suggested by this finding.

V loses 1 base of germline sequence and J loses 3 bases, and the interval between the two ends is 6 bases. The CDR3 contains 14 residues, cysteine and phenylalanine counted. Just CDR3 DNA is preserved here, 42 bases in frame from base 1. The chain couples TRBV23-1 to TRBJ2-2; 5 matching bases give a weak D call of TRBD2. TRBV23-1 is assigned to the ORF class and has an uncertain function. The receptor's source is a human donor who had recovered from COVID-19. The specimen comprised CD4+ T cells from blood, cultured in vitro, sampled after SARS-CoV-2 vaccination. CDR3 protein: CASSQWRDTGELFF. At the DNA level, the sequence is TGCGCCAGCAGTCAATGGCGGGACACCGGGGAGCTGTTTTTT.